This paragraph covers one TCR beta chain sequence. The antigen it binds to is not known. The record has no base qualities; no much larger clone is one base away. The sample belongs to a study of cytomegalovirus exposure and HLA in healthy donors (dated by TCRdb to about 2017). Background for the entire study: In an earlier analysis of some 610 of the donors, 276 Gb of sequence data and 100 million or so unique TCR beta sequences from 150 million to 200 million T cells were reported. In a later analysis, previously published TCR beta repertoires from more than 500 donors were re-analyzed and high-resolution HLA genotyping was added so that TCR occurrence patterns could be studied. To predict cytomegalovirus infection status, the study brought together high-throughput TCR immunosequencing, statistical association of individual TCRs with disease status, and machine learning. Because of strong linkage in the cohort, five DR-DQ haplotypes were treated as single units for association and clustering. In a later genetic analysis, genome-wide SNP genotypes for about 55% of the roughly 700 donors were used, and that subset was treated as a discovery cohort. In the later analysis, no new phenotypic data were used to find candidate immune exposures; instead, reliance was placed on TCR beta sequences and their occurrence across donors. The aim of the study was to test whether cataloging public T cell receptors could identify signatures of past pathogen exposure. Of the roughly 400 genotyped donors, about 80% fell in the genetic ancestry cluster associated with self-reported Caucasian donors. Alongside the repertoire data, information on donor age, sex, ethnicity and CMV serostatus was compiled. In addition to the first cohort of roughly 700 subjects, a separate validation cohort of some 120 different subjects was used. All discovery cohort repertoires had been generated on a single sequencing platform. To decide whether each TCR beta V gene segment behaved as functional or pseudogenic, an earlier analysis of some 570 of the donors relied on high-throughput TCR beta sequencing. HLA typing included class I and class II loci at four-digit resolution. Using immunosequencing, the study profiled T cell repertoires from 500 to 800 subjects and related those repertoires to cytomegalovirus serostatus. Typing coverage varied by locus: roughly 620-630 donors for A, B, C, DRB1 and DQB1; about 520 for DQA1; more than 600 for DPA1; 450 to 480 for DPB1. Across approximately 420 genotyped donors of the cohort, an average of about 240,000 unique TCR beta nucleotide sequences per donor were sequenced, and approximately 17% of those sequences were non-productive. An early release covering roughly 600 HLA-typed donors comprised approximately 300 gigabases of sequencing data and around 85 million unique TCR sequences.

Preparation of the library involved the immunoSEQ multiplex PCR assay. A mixture of 60 forward primers for TCR Vbeta segments and 13 reverse primers for TCR Jbeta segments was used in the multiplex PCR. The CDR3 region of rearranged TCR beta genes was amplified from genomic DNA with a multiplex PCR assay. Amplified TCR beta libraries were sequenced as 87-base-pair reads on the Illumina HiSeq System. The paper's processing steps were these. A later analysis counted approximately 76 million unique TCR beta chains across the 550 to 800 repertoires, and some 11 million of these chains were shared by at least two donors. To remove PCR and sequencing errors, raw reads were error-corrected and collapsed into unique sequences using a nearest-neighbor algorithm that merged closely related sequences. Alignment of CDR3 sequences to IMGT reference sequences was used to assign V, D and J gene segments. For a sequence to be retained, a match of at least six nucleotides to both a V gene segment and a J gene segment was required. Rearrangements were classified as productive when the CDR3 lacked stop codons and remained in frame with V and J, and all other rearrangements were classified as non-productive. Following IMGT convention, CDR3 was defined as the stretch from the second conserved V-encoded cysteine to the conserved J-encoded phenylalanine. Sequences without an unambiguous match to a single V gene segment were excluded from the earlier analysis of a few hundred of the donors. In an earlier analysis of approximately 590 of the donors, V segments were called functional above 56.7% productive rearrangements and were called segregating when the between-donor standard deviation exceeded 5%. To diagnose cytomegalovirus status from the catalog of TCR beta chain sequences, a statistical classification framework was built. V and J gene assignment, in a later analysis, came from comparing TCR nucleotide sequences with IMGT/GENE-DB human TR gene sequences. A later analysis assigned CDR3 sequences and most-parsimonious VDJ recombination scenarios with the TCRdist pipeline. A later analysis defined each TCR beta chain by its CDR3 amino acid sequence plus V-gene family, and excluded reads lacking a unique V-gene family. In a later analysis, several hundred highly shared, low-generation-probability nucleotide sequences were removed to address suspected cross-contamination and a sequencing artifact. In a later analysis, a clonal expansion index was calculated for each public chain from normalized within-repertoire ranks of inferred template counts. A later analysis computed generation probabilities with a VDJ recombination model fitted to out-of-frame rearrangements, and checked the results against IGoR. Hypergeometric tests were used in a later analysis to score TCR-TCR, TCR-HLA and TCR-CMV co-occurrence, with a repertoire-size bias correction applied to the TCR pairs. False discovery rates were estimated in a later analysis by permuting HLA or CMV assignments 20 times. A later analysis grouped co-occurring TCRs with DBSCAN, adding TCRdist sequence similarity when clustering within HLA-allele-positive subsets. For co-occurrence clustering, repertoires with fewer than 30,000 or more than 120,000 public chains were excluded, along with four or five repertoires with anomalous nucleotide sharing. The table was pulled from immuneACCESS by TCRdb, which kept in-frame rearrangements only. Such tables lose some clones; where checked, under half of the loss comes from unresolved V genes, and the rest has no known cause. V and J calls and clone size come straight from that table; D and trimming were deduced from the DNA. Within this sample are 90,000 to 120,000 clones, with approximately 79% of them counted one time only. The top ten constitute roughly 15% of the sample.

General findings and caveats noted by the study authors: When HLA alleles, especially DR and DQ, strongly co-occurred, attributing TCR associations to individual alleles was difficult. A cluster of highly shared sequence variants was judged likely to represent a technical artifact of the sequencing pipeline. Across donors, most TCR sequences were observed very rarely, whereas some public TCRs were present in many individuals. The only immune exposure information available for the cohort was CMV serostatus. The authors suggested that the approach could potentially be extended to other disease states and immunological phenotypes. The 87-base-pair reads could not distinguish some IMGT-functional V segments, including TRBV6-2 and TRBV6-3, so those segments were excluded. In a later genetic analysis, fewer N-insertions in productive TCRs were reported among donors in an Asian-associated ancestry cluster than the roughly 700-donor mean. A later analysis found that TCR association rates varied across HLA loci, with DRB1 alleles showing the most associated TCRs and HLA-C alleles the fewest. In both the original and validation cohorts, the classifier was reported to diagnose cytomegalovirus status with high specificity and sensitivity. A later analysis found that most CMV-associated TCR beta chains appeared HLA-restricted, with HLA associations seemingly driven largely by CMV exposure. A later genetic analysis associated a missense DCLRE1C variant with V-gene and J-gene trimming of TCR beta chains, and an independent cohort replicated the association. A later analysis found that HLA-associated TCR beta chains were more clonally expanded and had lower generation probabilities than equally common non-associated chains. In an earlier analysis of around 500 of the donors, most TCR beta V segments appeared in productive rearrangements about 90% or about 30% of the time, broadly matching IMGT annotations. Specific HLA alleles were associated with more than 15,000 TCR beta sequences at a false discovery rate of 0.05 in a later analysis. A later analysis reported that several top co-occurrence clusters appeared linked to parvovirus B19, influenza, CMV and Epstein-Barr virus. A few of the identified cytomegalovirus-associated TCR beta chains were confirmed in vitro to be specific for cytomegalovirus antigens. A further reported finding was that TCR beta sequences accurately predicted the HLA-A and HLA-B alleles for most subjects in the first cohort. The earlier analysis of a few hundred of the donors excluded roughly 16 rarely observed V segments, including chromosome 9 orphons, because counts were too low. Because HLA typing was missing for some donors at each locus, association tests included only the typed subset. The presence/absence analyses assumed that sequencing depth was roughly uniform across donors, and that assumption may not be true. In this cohort, only TCR beta chains were sequenced, and detectable features were limited by the absence of alpha or paired-chain data. Linkage disequilibrium might explain the correlated functional status among segregating V segments, but an unknown experimental factor could not be excluded. The study gave a list of more than 150 TCR beta chains associated with cytomegalovirus.

The cohort was made up of under 800 healthy bone marrow donors. Cohort members were all nominally healthy when sampled, although unrecorded immune exposures were likely present. The donor tested CMV seropositive, placing the donor among the roughly 300 seropositive members of the cohort. A peripheral blood sample was provided by each donor, and peripheral blood mononuclear cells were used for TCR beta sequencing. The Qiagen DNeasy Blood Extraction Kit was used to extract genomic DNA from the blood cell samples. According to the germline V gene, CDR1 reads MNHEY and CDR2 reads SVGAGI. Reading from cysteine to phenylalanine, the CDR3 counts 14 amino acids. The sequence is cut down to CDR3 DNA, 42 bases in frame from base 1. Trimming takes 5 bases from V and 0 bases from J, and the germline ends sit 9 bases apart.

Here the chain combines TRBV6-5 and TRBJ2-3; the D gene is unclear. This sequence originates from a woman between 40 and 55 years old in good health and CMV-seropositive. Sequenced input: PBMCs. CDR3 region: CASSLPGSTDTQYF. The bases read TGTGCCAGCAGTCTTCCAGGTAGCACAGATACGCAGTATTTT.